The following is a T cell receptor beta chain sequence with its context. The antigen is not known. This sample is part of a study of T cell responses to AZD1222 COVID-19 vaccine. Overall study results and limits: Reports indicate that nearly half of spike-specific TCRs are directed at unmutated variant regions. Dominant CD4 TCR responses targeted spike regions 160-218 and 743-854. Baseline seropositives among AZD1222 recipients totaled only five to seven.

Germline V gene data show CDR1 as SGHDT and CDR2 as YYEEEE. V lost 2 bases to trimming and J lost 1 base, with 9 bases between them. CDR3 length: 15 residues. Repertoires were generated with immunoSEQ multiplex PCR, while TCRdb's copy carries only in-frame clones and drops some. The sample gives about 120,000 clones, approximately 90% of which show up once; roughly 12% is in the top ten. This clonotype originated in an adult in good health. The chain has TRBV5-6 and TRBJ1-4; maybe TRBD1 (5 bases). The material sequenced was peripheral blood, taken on day 0 of AZD1222 vaccination. The DNA of the CDR3 is TGTGCCAGCAGCTTTGTGGGGGGAACTAATGAAAAACTGTTTTTT. Encoded protein: CASSFVGGTNEKLFF.